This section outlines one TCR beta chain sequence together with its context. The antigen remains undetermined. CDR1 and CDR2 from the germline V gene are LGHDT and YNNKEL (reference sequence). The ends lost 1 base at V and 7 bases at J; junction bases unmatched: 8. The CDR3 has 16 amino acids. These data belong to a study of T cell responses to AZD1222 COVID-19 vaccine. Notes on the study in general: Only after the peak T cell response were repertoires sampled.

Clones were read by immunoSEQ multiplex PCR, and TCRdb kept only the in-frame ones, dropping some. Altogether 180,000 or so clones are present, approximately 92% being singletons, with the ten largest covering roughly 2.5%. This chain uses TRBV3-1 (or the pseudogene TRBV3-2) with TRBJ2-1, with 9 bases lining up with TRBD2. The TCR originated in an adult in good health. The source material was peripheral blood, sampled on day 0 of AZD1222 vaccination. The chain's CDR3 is CASSQGLSGSGNEQFF. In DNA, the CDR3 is TGTGCCAGCAGCCAAGGGCTTAGCGGGAGTGGAAATGAGCAGTTCTTC.